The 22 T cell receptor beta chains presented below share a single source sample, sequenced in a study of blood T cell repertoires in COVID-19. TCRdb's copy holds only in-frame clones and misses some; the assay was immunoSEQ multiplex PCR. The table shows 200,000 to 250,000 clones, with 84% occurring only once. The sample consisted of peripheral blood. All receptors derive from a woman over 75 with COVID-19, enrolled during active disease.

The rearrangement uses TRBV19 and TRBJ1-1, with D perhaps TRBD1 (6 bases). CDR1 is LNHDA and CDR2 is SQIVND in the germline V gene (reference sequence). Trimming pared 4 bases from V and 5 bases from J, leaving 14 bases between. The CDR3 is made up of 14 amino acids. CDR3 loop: CASSTQGDRTEAFF. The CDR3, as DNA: TGTGCCAGTAGTACACAGGGAGATCGGACTGAAGCTTTCTTT.

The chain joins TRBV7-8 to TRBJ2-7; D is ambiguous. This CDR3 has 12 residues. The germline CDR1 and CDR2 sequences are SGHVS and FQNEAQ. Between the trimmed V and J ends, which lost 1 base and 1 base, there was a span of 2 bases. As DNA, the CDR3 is TGTGCCAGCAGCTTAGTATCCTACGAGCAGTACGTC. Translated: CASSLVSYEQYV.

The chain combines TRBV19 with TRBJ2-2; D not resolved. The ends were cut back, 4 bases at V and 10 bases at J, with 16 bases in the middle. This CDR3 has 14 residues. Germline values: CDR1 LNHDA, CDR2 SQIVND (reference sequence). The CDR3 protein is CASSNRRQSLELFF. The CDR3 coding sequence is TGTGCCAGTAGTAATCGGCGGCAGTCTTTGGAGCTGTTTTTT.

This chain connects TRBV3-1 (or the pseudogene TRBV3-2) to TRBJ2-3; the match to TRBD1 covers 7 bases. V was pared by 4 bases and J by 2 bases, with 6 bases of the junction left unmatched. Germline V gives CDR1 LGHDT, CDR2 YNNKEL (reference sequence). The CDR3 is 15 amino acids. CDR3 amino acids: CASSPTGAYTDTQYF. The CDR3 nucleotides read TGTGCCAGCAGCCCCACAGGGGCGTACACAGATACGCAGTATTTT.

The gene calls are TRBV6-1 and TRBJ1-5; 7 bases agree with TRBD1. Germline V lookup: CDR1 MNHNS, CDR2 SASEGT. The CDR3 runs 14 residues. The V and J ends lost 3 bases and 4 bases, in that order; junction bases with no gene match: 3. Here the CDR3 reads CASSDNRGNQPQHF. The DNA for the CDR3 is TGTGCCAGCAGTGATAACAGGGGTAATCAGCCCCAGCATTTT.

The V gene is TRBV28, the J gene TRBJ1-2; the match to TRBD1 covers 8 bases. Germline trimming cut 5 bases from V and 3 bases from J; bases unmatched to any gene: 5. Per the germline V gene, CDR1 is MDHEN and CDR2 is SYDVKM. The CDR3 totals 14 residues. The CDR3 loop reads CASSRTGIDYGYTF. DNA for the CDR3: TGTGCCAGCAGTCGGACAGGGATTGACTATGGCTACACCTTC.

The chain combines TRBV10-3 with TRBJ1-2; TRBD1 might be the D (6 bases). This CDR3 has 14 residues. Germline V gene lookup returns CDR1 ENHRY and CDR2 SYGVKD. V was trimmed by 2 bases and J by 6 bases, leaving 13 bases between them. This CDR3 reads CAISEVGQRDGYTF. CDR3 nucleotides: TGTGCCATCAGTGAGGTAGGACAGCGTGATGGCTACACCTTC.

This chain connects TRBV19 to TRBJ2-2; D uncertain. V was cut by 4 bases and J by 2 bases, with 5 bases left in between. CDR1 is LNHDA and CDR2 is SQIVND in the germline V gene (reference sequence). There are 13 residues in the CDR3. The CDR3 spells CASSNINTGELFF. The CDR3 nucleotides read TGTGCCAGTAGTAACATTAACACCGGGGAGCTGTTTTTT.

CDR3 nucleotide sequence: TGTGCCAGCAGACTAGCGGGGGGGAAGGGCAGTGAGACCCAGTACTTC. Translated, it gives CASRLAGGKGSETQYF. The J gene is TRBJ2-5, the V gene TRBV2, with 13 positions matching TRBD2. The germline V gene encodes CDR1 SNHLY and CDR2 FYNNEI. This CDR3 has 16 residues. Unmatched junction bases numbered 9, after V lost 6 bases and J lost 5 bases. Looking up the rest from reference TRBV2 and TRBJ2-5 gives the full variable domain: EPEVTQTPSHQVTQMGQEVILRCVPISNHLYFYWYRQILGQKVEFLVSFYNNEISEKSEIFDDQFSVERPDGSNFTLKIRSTKLEDSAMYFCASRLAGGKGSETQYFGPGTRLLVL.

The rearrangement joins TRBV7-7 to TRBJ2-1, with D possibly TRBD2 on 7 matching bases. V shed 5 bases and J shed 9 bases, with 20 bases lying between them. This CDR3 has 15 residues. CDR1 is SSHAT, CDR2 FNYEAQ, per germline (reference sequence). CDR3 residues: CASSPGGGGVGEQFF. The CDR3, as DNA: TGTGCCAGCAGCCCCGGTGGGGGGGGCGTTGGTGAGCAGTTCTTC.

Here the CDR3 reads CSVAKGGRGSYAFF. CDR3 in DNA: TGCAGCGTTGCTAAAGGGGGTAGGGGCAGCTACGCTTTCTTT. The gene calls are TRBV29-1 and TRBJ1-1; D possibly corresponds to TRBD1 (6 bases). V lost 4 bases, J lost 11 bases, and 23 bases lay in between. The germline gives CDR1 SQVTM, CDR2 ANQGSEA. The CDR3 runs to 14 residues.

The CDR3 DNA is TGTGCCAGCAGCTTAGCCGGAGGAGATACGCAGTATTTT. Protein product: CASSLAGGDTQYF. This rearrangement joins TRBV7-9 to TRBJ2-3, with a weak D call TRBD2 (5 bases). CDR1 is SEHNR and CDR2 is FQNEAQ in the germline V gene (reference sequence). The CDR3 length is 13 residues. The V end lost 0 bases, the J end lost 5 bases, and 6 bases lay between the germline ends.

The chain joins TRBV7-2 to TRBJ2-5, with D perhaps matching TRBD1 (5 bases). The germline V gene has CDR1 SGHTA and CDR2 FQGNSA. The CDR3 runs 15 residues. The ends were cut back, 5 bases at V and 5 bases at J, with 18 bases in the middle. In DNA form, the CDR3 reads TGTGCCAGCAGCGTAACCCAGGGATACAGGGAGACCCAGTACTTC. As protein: CASSVTQGYRETQYF.

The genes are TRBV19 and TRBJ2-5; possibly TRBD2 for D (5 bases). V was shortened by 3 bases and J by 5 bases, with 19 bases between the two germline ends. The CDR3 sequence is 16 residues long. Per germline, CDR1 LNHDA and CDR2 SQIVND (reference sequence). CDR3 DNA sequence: TGTGCCAGTAGTATGGGTTCCGGGAAACCAGGCGAGACCCAGTACTTC. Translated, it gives CASSMGSGKPGETQYF.

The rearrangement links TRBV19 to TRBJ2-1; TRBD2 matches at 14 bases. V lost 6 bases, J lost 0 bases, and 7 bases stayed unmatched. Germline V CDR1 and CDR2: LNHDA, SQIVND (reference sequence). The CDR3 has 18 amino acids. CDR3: CASRGLAGGPSSYNEQFF. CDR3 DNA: TGTGCCAGTAGAGGACTAGCGGGGGGCCCAAGCTCCTACAATGAGCAGTTCTTC.

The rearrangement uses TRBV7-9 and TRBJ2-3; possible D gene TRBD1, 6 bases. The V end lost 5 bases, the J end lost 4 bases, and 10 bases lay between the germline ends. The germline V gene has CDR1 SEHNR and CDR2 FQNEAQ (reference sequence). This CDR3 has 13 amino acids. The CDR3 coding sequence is TGTGCCAGCAGCATTGCAGGGGCAGATACGCAGTATTTT. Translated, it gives CASSIAGADTQYF.

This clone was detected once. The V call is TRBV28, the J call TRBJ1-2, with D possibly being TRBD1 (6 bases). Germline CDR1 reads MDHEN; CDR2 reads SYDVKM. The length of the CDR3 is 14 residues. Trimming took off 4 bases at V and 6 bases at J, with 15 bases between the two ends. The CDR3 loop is CASSSATGIHGYTF. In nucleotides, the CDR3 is TGTGCCAGCAGTTCCGCTACAGGGATCCATGGCTACACCTTC.

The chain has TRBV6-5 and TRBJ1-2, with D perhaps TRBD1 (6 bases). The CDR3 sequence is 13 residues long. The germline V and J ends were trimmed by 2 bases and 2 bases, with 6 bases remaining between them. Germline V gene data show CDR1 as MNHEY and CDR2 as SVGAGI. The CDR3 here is CASSYGQNYGYTF. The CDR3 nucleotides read TGTGCCAGCAGTTACGGACAGAACTATGGCTACACCTTC.

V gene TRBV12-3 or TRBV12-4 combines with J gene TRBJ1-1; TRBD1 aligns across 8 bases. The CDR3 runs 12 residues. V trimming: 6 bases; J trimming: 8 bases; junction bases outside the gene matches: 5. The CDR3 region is CASRPDRAEAFF. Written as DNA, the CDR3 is TGTGCCAGCAGACCGGACAGGGCCGAAGCTTTCTTT.

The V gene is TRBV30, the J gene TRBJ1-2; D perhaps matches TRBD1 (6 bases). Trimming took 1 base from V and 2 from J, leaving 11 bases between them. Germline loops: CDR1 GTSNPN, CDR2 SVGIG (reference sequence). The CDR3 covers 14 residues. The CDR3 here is CAWSAGVGNYGYTF. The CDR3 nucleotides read TGTGCCTGGAGTGCAGGGGTGGGAAACTATGGCTACACCTTC.

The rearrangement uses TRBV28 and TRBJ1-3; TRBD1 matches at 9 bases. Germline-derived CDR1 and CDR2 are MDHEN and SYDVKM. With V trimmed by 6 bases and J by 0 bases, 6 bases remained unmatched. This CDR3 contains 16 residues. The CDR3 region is CASRPGTGFSGNTIYF. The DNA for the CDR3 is TGTGCCAGCAGGCCCGGGACAGGGTTCTCTGGAAACACCATATATTTT. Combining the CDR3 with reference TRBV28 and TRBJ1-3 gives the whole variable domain DVKVTQSSRYLVKRTGEKVFLECVQDMDHENMFWYRQDPGLGLRLIYFSYDVKMKEKGDIPEGYSVSREKKERFSLILESASTNQTSMYLCASRPGTGFSGNTIYFGEGSWLTVV.

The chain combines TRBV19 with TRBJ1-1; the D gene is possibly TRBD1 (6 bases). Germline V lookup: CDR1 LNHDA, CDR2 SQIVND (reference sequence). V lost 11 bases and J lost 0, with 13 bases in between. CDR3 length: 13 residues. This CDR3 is CASLRGLNTEAFF. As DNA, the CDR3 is TGTGCCTCCCTTAGGGGGTTGAACACTGAAGCTTTCTTT.